The next 29 T cell receptor beta chains were all read from a single sample in a study of T cell responses to AZD1222 COVID-19 vaccine. The protocol was immunoSEQ multiplex PCR, while the TCRdb copy is restricted to in-frame clones and leaves out a portion. The table includes over 110,000 clones, about 90% detected once. Sequencing was performed on peripheral blood, taken on day 0 of AZD1222 vaccination. Receptor source: an adult in good health.

This clone was detected only once. CDR3 DNA: TGTGCCAGCTCACCACTCGAGATTTCTTCACCCCTCCACTTT. This sequence encodes CASSPLEISSPLHF. The gene calls are TRBV18 and TRBJ1-6, with no clear D. CDR1 KGHSH and CDR2 LQKENI come from the germline V gene. Trimming took off 1 base at V and 9 bases at J, with 10 bases between the two ends. This CDR3 comprises 14 residues.

The gene calls are TRBV27 and TRBJ2-3; a possible D gene is TRBD2 (7 bases). Per the germline V gene, CDR1 is MNHEY and CDR2 is SMNVEV (reference sequence). CDR3 length: 15 residues. V lost 6 bases to trimming and J lost 2 bases, with 15 bases between them. The CDR3 loop reads CASRRGGSYTDTQYF. The CDR3 DNA reads TGTGCCAGCAGGAGGGGGGGTTCCTACACAGATACGCAGTATTTT.

V and J are TRBV7-9 and TRBJ2-7; possibly TRBD1 for D (5 bases). Germline V gives CDR1 SEHNR, CDR2 FQNEAQ (reference sequence). This CDR3 has 15 amino acids. V was cut by 3 bases and J by 0 bases, with 12 bases left in between. The CDR3 region is CASSFQGGSSYEQYF. CDR3 DNA sequence: TGTGCCAGCAGCTTCCAGGGCGGTTCCTCCTACGAGCAGTACTTC.

This sequence joins TRBV5-1 and TRBJ1-2; D uncertain. Germline loops: CDR1 SGHRS, CDR2 YFSETQ. The CDR3 is 16 residues long. V was shortened by 3 bases and J by 6 bases, with 21 bases between the two germline ends. CDR3 sequence reads: CASSSWYGLLGDGYTF. CDR3 nucleotides: TGCGCCAGCAGCTCTTGGTACGGGCTATTAGGCGATGGCTACACCTTC.

V and J are TRBV28 and TRBJ2-4; 7 bases agree with TRBD1. Trimming removed 5 bases from V and 7 bases from J; junction bases left unmatched: 5. From germline, CDR1 is MDHEN and CDR2 SYDVKM. The CDR3 contains 13 residues. The CDR3 DNA reads as TGTGCCAGCAGTACAGGGGCGGGCAACATTCAGTACTTC. It yields the protein CASSTGAGNIQYF.

The rearrangement links TRBV6-2 or TRBV6-3 to TRBJ2-7; 11 bases match TRBD2. The germline CDR1 and CDR2 sequences are MNHEY and SVGEGT. This CDR3 has 14 residues. Trimming cost V 4 bases and J 2 bases; bases outside gene matches: 1. CDR3 sequence reads: CASSSSGRTYEQYF. The CDR3 DNA is TGTGCCAGCAGTTCTAGCGGGAGGACCTACGAGCAGTACTTC.

The chain carries TRBV2 and TRBJ1-4; D unclear. Between the trimmed V and J ends, which lost 2 bases and 3 bases, there was a span of 10 bases. The CDR3 has 15 residues. Looked up from germline, CDR1 is SNHLY and CDR2 is FYNNEI. The DNA of the CDR3 is TGTGCCAGCAGTGAAAGCCCGAGACCTAATGAAAAACTGTTTTTT. Residues: CASSESPRPNEKLFF.

V gene TRBV5-1 combines with J gene TRBJ1-2; D perhaps matches TRBD1 (6 bases). This CDR3 has 13 residues. The V end lost 5 bases, the J end lost 0 bases, and 8 bases lay between the germline ends. CDR1 SGHRS and CDR2 YFSETQ come from the germline V gene. The chain's CDR3 is CASRQGTNYGYTF. The CDR3 nucleotides are TGCGCCAGCAGACAGGGAACTAACTATGGCTACACCTTC.

This sequence joins TRBV5-1 and TRBJ1-4; D unresolved. Trimming cost V 2 bases and J 0 bases, with 5 bases left between them. The CDR3 sequence is 14 residues long. Germline V gives CDR1 SGHRS, CDR2 YFSETQ. The CDR3 sequence is CASSLTATNEKLFF. The CDR3 nucleotides are TGCGCCAGCAGCTTAACGGCAACTAATGAAAAACTGTTTTTT.

This chain uses TRBV19 with TRBJ1-1, with D uncertain. Germline V gene data show CDR1 as LNHDA and CDR2 as SQIVND (reference sequence). Trimming took off 8 bases at V and 4 bases at J, with 14 bases between the two ends. The CDR3 has 13 residues. CDR3 DNA: TGTGCCAGTGCCGAAGGTGGGGTCACTGAAGCTTTCTTT. It specifies CASAEGGVTEAFF.

The gene calls are TRBV13 and TRBJ1-6, with TRBD1 as a possible D gene (6 bases). The germline V gene has CDR1 PRHDT and CDR2 FYEKMQ (reference sequence). The length of the CDR3 is 15 residues. V was cut by 5 bases and J by 9 bases, with 17 bases left in between. CDR3 sequence: CASSIQGLGSSPLHF. Here the CDR3 DNA reads TGTGCCAGCAGCATACAGGGTTTAGGGAGTTCACCCCTCCACTTT.

The chain employs TRBV18 and TRBJ2-3; TRBD2 is a possible D gene (6 bases). V was clipped by 3 bases and J by 1 base, with 11 bases between them. The CDR3 runs to 15 residues. CDR1 and CDR2 from the germline V gene are KGHSH and LQKENI. CDR3 amino acids: CASSPRREGTDTQYF. The CDR3 coding sequence is TGTGCCAGCTCACCGAGGCGGGAAGGCACAGATACGCAGTATTTT.

The V gene is TRBV9, the J gene TRBJ2-5; TRBD1 aligns across 10 bases. V trimming: 1 base; J trimming: 5 bases; junction bases outside the gene matches: 8. The V gene's germline CDR1 is SGDLS and CDR2 YYNGEE. The CDR3 spans 16 residues. CDR3 DNA sequence: TGTGCCAGCAGCGTATCCCGGGACAGGGGCGGGGAGACCCAGTACTTC. It codes for CASSVSRDRGGETQYF.

The J gene is TRBJ2-6, the V gene TRBV9, with 8 nucleotides matching TRBD1. The trim removed 0 bases at V and 12 bases at J, leaving 5 bases unmatched. This CDR3 region has 14 residues. Per the germline V gene, CDR1 is SGDLS and CDR2 is YYNGEE. The CDR3 loop is CASSVGDRPPVLTF. As DNA, the CDR3 is TGTGCCAGCAGCGTAGGGGACAGGCCCCCCGTCCTGACTTTC.

The chain combines TRBV27 with TRBJ1-1, with 7 bases fitting TRBD1. Germline assignment: CDR1 MNHEY and CDR2 SMNVEV (reference sequence). The junction had 7 bases not matched to a gene; V was cut back by 5 bases and J by 4 bases. This CDR3 has 14 amino acids. CDR3 nucleotide sequence: TGTGCCAGCAGTCCCGACAGGGCTAGCACTGAAGCTTTCTTT. Protein sequence: CASSPDRASTEAFF.

The chain is built from TRBV25-1 and TRBJ1-1; D is unresolved. Germline V gene data show CDR1 as MGHDK and CDR2 as SYGVNS. V was cut by 5 bases and J by 1 base, with 17 bases left in between. The CDR3 loop spans 16 amino acids. This CDR3 reads CASSRWGGSGNTEAFF. CDR3 DNA: TGTGCCAGCAGTCGGTGGGGAGGGTCGGGGAACACTGAAGCTTTCTTT.

This clone was observed a handful of times. This chain uses TRBV6-2 or TRBV6-3 with TRBJ2-3; 8 nucleotides match TRBD2. V was clipped by 2 bases and J by 3 bases; unmatched bases: 1. The germline V gene has CDR1 MNHEY and CDR2 SVGEGT. This CDR3 is 14 amino acids long. Written as DNA, the CDR3 is TGTGCCAGCAGTTACGAGCGGGAGACAGATACGCAGTATTTT. Translation gives CASSYERETDTQYF.

The V and J genes are TRBV5-1 and TRBJ1-5; maybe TRBD1 (5 bases). V gave up 1 base and J gave up 3 bases, with 11 bases separating them. CDR1 and CDR2 (germline): SGHRS, YFSETQ. This CDR3 region has 15 residues. The CDR3 loop is CASSLLGQFNQPQHF. The CDR3 nucleotides read TGCGCCAGCAGCTTGCTAGGACAATTCAATCAGCCCCAGCATTTT.

The rearrangement joins TRBV18 to TRBJ1-1; 7 bases match TRBD1. Germline loops: CDR1 KGHSH, CDR2 LQKENI. There are 14 residues in the CDR3. J gave up 4 bases and V 5 bases, and 7 bases lay outside the gene matches. The CDR3 nucleotides read TGTGCCAGCTCAACAAACAGGGGTCGCACTGAAGCTTTCTTT. It specifies CASSTNRGRTEAFF.

The J gene is TRBJ1-1, the V gene TRBV5-1; a weak D match, TRBD1 (5 bases). The CDR3 has 16 residues. V was trimmed by 0 bases and J by 0 bases, leaving 12 bases between them. Germline CDR1 and CDR2: SGHRS and YFSETQ. CDR3 sequence: CASSLGPGRLNTEAFF. CDR3 in DNA: TGCGCCAGCAGCTTGGGACCGGGACGGCTGAACACTGAAGCTTTCTTT.

The chain carries TRBV27 and TRBJ2-5; D ambiguous. V dropped 3 bases and J dropped 4 bases, with 12 bases sitting between them. From germline, CDR1 is MNHEY and CDR2 SMNVEV (reference sequence). This CDR3 spans 14 amino acids. The DNA for the CDR3 is TGTGCCAGCAGTTTCGGTCCATCCGGAGAGACCCAGTACTTC. Translating gives CASSFGPSGETQYF.

The genes are TRBV5-1 and TRBJ2-3, with D possibly being TRBD2 (6 bases). The CDR3 consists of 14 residues. Trimming took 2 bases from V and 6 from J, leaving 13 bases between them. Germline V gives CDR1 SGHRS, CDR2 YFSETQ. This chain's CDR3 is CASSFGGSMDTQYF. The CDR3 DNA reads TGCGCCAGCAGCTTCGGGGGTAGCATGGATACGCAGTATTTT.

This clone was recorded once. This chain connects TRBV18 to TRBJ1-2; 11 bases map to TRBD1. Germline V CDR1 and CDR2: KGHSH, LQKENI. J gave up 4 bases and V 6 bases, and 10 bases lay outside the gene matches. The CDR3 is 16 residues long. CDR3 protein: CASSPDRGLARYGYTF. The CDR3 DNA is TGTGCCAGCTCTCCGGACAGGGGGCTGGCACGCTATGGCTACACCTTC. Filled out from reference TRBV18 and TRBJ1-2, the complete variable domain reads NAGVMQNPRHLVRRRGQEARLRCSPMKGHSHVYWYRQLPEEGLKFMVYLQKENIIDESGMPKERFSAEFPKEGPSILRIQQVVRGDSAAYFCASSPDRGLARYGYTFGSGTRLTVV.

The chain has TRBV27 and TRBJ1-5; D is possibly TRBD1 (6 bases). The germline V gene has CDR1 MNHEY and CDR2 SMNVEV (reference sequence). Between the trimmed V and J ends, which lost 5 bases and 7 bases, there was a span of 15 bases. The length of the CDR3 is 14 residues. CDR3 DNA: TGTGCCAGCAGTGTCGCGGGGGCCGAGCAGCCCCAGCATTTT. It specifies CASSVAGAEQPQHF.

The genes are TRBV6-5 and TRBJ1-1, with 8 bases that match TRBD1. V lost 2 bases to trimming and J lost 4 bases; unmatched junction nucleotides: 3. The CDR3 has 14 residues. The germline V gene encodes CDR1 MNHEY and CDR2 SVGAGI. The CDR3 sequence is CASSYGQGATEAFF. The CDR3, as DNA: TGTGCCAGCAGTTACGGGCAGGGGGCCACTGAAGCTTTCTTT.

The chain recombines TRBV19 with TRBJ1-3; possibly TRBD1 for D (6 bases). The germline V and J ends were trimmed by 5 bases and 0 bases, with 17 bases remaining between them. The CDR3 has 17 amino acids. CDR1 and CDR2 (germline): LNHDA, SQIVND (reference sequence). The CDR3 region is CASSPGGGTFSGNTIYF. CDR3 bases: TGTGCCAGTAGTCCAGGAGGGGGGACGTTCTCTGGAAACACCATATATTTT.

V is TRBV9 and J is TRBJ1-1, with D maybe TRBD1 (6 bases). V gave up 4 bases and J gave up 0 bases, with 19 bases separating them. CDR1 and CDR2 from the germline V gene are SGDLS and YYNGEE. CDR3 length equals 17 residues. The CDR3 region has the DNA TGTGCCAGCAGCCCATACGGGGGCCAATGGATGAACACTGAAGCTTTCTTT. Translation: CASSPYGGQWMNTEAFF.

This chain connects TRBV6-5 to TRBJ2-7, with TRBD2 matching 9 bases. The junction had 5 bases not matched to a gene; V was cut back by 2 bases and J by 6 bases. This CDR3 region has 14 residues. Germline CDR1 MNHEY, CDR2 SVGAGI. The CDR3 spells CASSYGAGGGEQYF. CDR3 bases: TGTGCCAGCAGTTACGGGGCGGGAGGGGGCGAGCAGTACTTC.

DNA for the CDR3: TGTGCCAGCAGCTTAAGAACAGAAATCTCCTATAATTCACCCCTCCACTTT. Translation: CASSLRTEISYNSPLHF. This rearrangement joins TRBV7-8 to TRBJ1-6; no clear D. Germline V gene sequence: CDR1 SGHVS, CDR2 FQNEAQ. CDR3 length: 17 residues. V was pared by 2 bases and J by 0 bases, with 11 bases between.